Presented here are 8 T cell receptor beta chains from one specimen sequenced in a study of shared clonotypes between healthy human individuals. Generated by immunoSEQ multiplex PCR, the TCRdb table keeps only in-frame clones and is missing some. This sample has around 610,000 clones, with approximately 96% found just once. Terminally differentiated effector memory CD45RA+ cells were left out of the naive CD8 fraction, which was CD45RO-negative and positively selected for CCR7. The sequencing sample was made of naive CD8+ T cells sorted from blood. The source is a woman aged 30 to 39 in good health.

This chain connects TRBV7-9 to TRBJ2-3, with D possibly being TRBD1 (5 bases). V dropped 8 bases and J dropped 0 bases, with 12 bases sitting between them. This CDR3 is built from 14 residues. Germline V gene sequence: CDR1 SEHNR, CDR2 FQNEAQ (reference sequence). In DNA form, the CDR3 reads TGTGCCAGCCTCAAGGGGCAAAGCACAGATACGCAGTATTTT. Protein sequence: CASLKGQSTDTQYF.

V is TRBV28 and J is TRBJ2-3; no clear D gene. Germline V gene lookup returns CDR1 MDHEN and CDR2 SYDVKM. Trimming removed 3 bases at V and 6 bases at J, with 10 bases between. The CDR3 is 13 amino acids. The CDR3 loop reads CASSFFRSDTQYF. DNA for the CDR3: TGTGCCAGCAGTTTCTTCAGGAGTGATACGCAGTATTTT.

The gene calls are TRBV6-1 and TRBJ2-2; 9 nucleotides match TRBD1. The germline V gene encodes CDR1 MNHNS and CDR2 SASEGT. J was trimmed by 4 bases and V by 5 bases; bases with no gene match: 5. CDR3 size: 15 residues. CDR3 region: CASSPWTGVTGELFF. The CDR3 region has the DNA TGTGCCAGCAGTCCCTGGACAGGGGTCACCGGGGAGCTGTTTTTT.

J is TRBJ2-3 and V is TRBV5-6; D remains ambiguous. From germline, CDR1 is SGHDT and CDR2 YYEEEE. This CDR3 has 15 residues. The V gene lost 0 bases and the J gene lost 0 bases, with 8 bases spanning the gap. DNA for the CDR3: TGTGCCAGCAGCTTGGAGCGAGCGAGCACAGATACGCAGTATTTT. Protein: CASSLERASTDTQYF. The full variable domain, completed using reference TRBV5-6 and TRBJ2-3, is DAGVTQSPTHLIKTRGQQVTLRCSPKSGHDTVSWYQQALGQGPQFIFQYYEEEERQRGNFPDRFSGHQFPNYSSELNVNALLLGDSALYLCASSLERASTDTQYFGPGTRLTVL.

The CDR3 DNA follows: TGTGCCAGCAGTGAAGGGTGGATCGGTCCGTACCAAGAGACCCAGTACTTC. Its protein product is CASSEGWIGPYQETQYF. This rearrangement joins TRBV6-1 to TRBJ2-5, with D unclear. CDR1 is MNHNS, CDR2 SASEGT, per germline. Trimming took off 1 base at V and 0 bases at J, with 15 bases between the two ends. The CDR3 is made up of 17 amino acids.

Concerning this clone itself: This sample includes further DNA sequences coding for the same CDR3. CDR3: CASSISREAYEQYF. Written as DNA, the CDR3 is TGTGCCAGTAGTATATCCAGGGAAGCCTACGAGCAGTACTTC. The rearrangement links TRBV19 to TRBJ2-7; D is possibly TRBD1 (5 bases). The CDR3 runs 14 residues. Germline values: CDR1 LNHDA, CDR2 SQIVND (reference sequence). The V gene lost 2 bases and the J gene lost 2 bases, with 10 bases spanning the gap.

V and J are TRBV4-2 and TRBJ2-1; 10 nucleotides align to TRBD2. The V and J ends lost 2 bases and 5 bases, in that order; junction bases with no gene match: 3. CDR3 length: 15 residues. CDR1 is LGHNA and CDR2 is YNFKEQ in the germline V gene. The CDR3 protein is CASSQYLAGDNEQFF. The CDR3 DNA follows: TGTGCCAGCAGCCAATATCTAGCGGGGGACAATGAGCAGTTCTTC.

The chain links TRBV28 to TRBJ2-5; D may be TRBD2 (6 bases). V was clipped by 2 bases and J by 4 bases, with 14 bases between them. The CDR3 sequence is 15 residues long. CDR1 and CDR2 from the germline V gene are MDHEN and SYDVKM. CDR3 in DNA: TGTGCCAGCAGTTTACGCGGAGGGGCTGGAGAGACCCAGTACTTC. Its protein is CASSLRGGAGETQYF.